One sample yielded the 24 T cell receptor beta chains listed below, sequenced in a study of blood T cells in healthy people across ages. A J-beta primer mix and a sample-barcoded 5' primer were used in a second PCR of about 7 to 12 cycles. TCRdb analysed the 5' RACE reads with MiXCR anew, one entry per CDR3 protein. The sample consists of 1.5 million to 2 million distinct CDR3 sequences, approximately 28% of them appearing once. Specimen: blood. These TCRs come from a woman younger than 45 in good health.

This rearrangement joins TRBV12-3 or TRBV12-4 to TRBJ1-1; D is uncertain. CDR3 length: 14 amino acids. Trimming stripped 5 bases from V and 1 base from J, with 11 bases between. CDR3 coding DNA: TGTGCCAGCAGTACCATGGGCAGGAACACTGAAGCTTTCTTT. This translates into CASSTMGRNTEAFF.

The J gene is TRBJ2-3, the V gene TRBV6-6; D is unresolved. V was clipped by 7 bases and J by 1 base, with 9 bases between them. The CDR3 totals 13 residues. CDR1 is MNHNY and CDR2 is SVGAGI in the germline V gene (reference sequence). The CDR3 protein is CASKSDGTDTQYF. The CDR3 DNA sequence: TGTGCCAGCAAATCGGACGGCACAGATACGCAGTATTTT.

As regards this clonotype: A read error may explain this, as a much larger clone is one base away. The rearrangement links TRBV7-2 to TRBJ2-7, with unresolved D. The CDR3 contains 13 residues. Germline CDR1 reads SGHTA; CDR2 reads FQGNSA. V shed 3 bases and J shed 5 bases, with 11 bases lying between them. This CDR3 is CASSLAPQDEQYV. CDR3 in DNA: TGTGCCAGCAGCTTGGCCCCCCAGGACGAGCAGTACGTC.

J is TRBJ1-2 and V is TRBV6-5; TRBD1 aligns across 9 bases. In germline, CDR1 is MNHEY, CDR2 SVGAGI. CDR3 length: 13 residues. V dropped 6 bases and J dropped 6; count of bases not matched to a gene: 5. The CDR3 sequence: CASRRTGEDGYTF. The CDR3 DNA is TGTGCCAGCAGACGGACAGGGGAGGATGGCTACACCTTC.

A remark on this clonotype: An end of the junction differs from the germline gene, which may be a read error. This rearrangement joins TRBV6-5 to TRBJ1-1; TRBD1 matches 8 bases. CDR3 size: 14 residues. Germline V lookup: CDR1 MNHEY, CDR2 SVGAGI. The CDR3 DNA sequence: TGTGCCAGCAGTTACCAGGGGGCGAATACTGAAACTTTCTTT. Amino acids: CASSYQGANTETFF.

This clonotype has more than one count but fewer than ten. This chain connects TRBV5-1 to TRBJ1-2, with 8 bases matching TRBD1. The length of the CDR3 is 16 residues. Trimming at V came to 2 bases and at J to 11 bases, leaving 17 bases not matched to a gene. Germline lookup yields CDR1 SGHRS and CDR2 YFSETQ. The CDR3, as DNA: TGCGCCAGCAGCTTAGCTGGGTCGAGAGGACAGGGACATTACACCTTC. Amino acid sequence: CASSLAGSRGQGHYTF.

The CDR3 coding sequence is TGTGCCAGCAGTTACGTAACGAGCACTGAAGCTTTCTTT. It specifies CASSYVTSTEAFF. This chain uses TRBV6-5 with TRBJ1-1; D unresolved. This CDR3 spans 13 amino acids. V was cut by 2 bases and J by 4 bases, with 8 bases left in between. Germline CDR1 reads MNHEY; CDR2 reads SVGAGI.

The chain has TRBV2 and TRBJ1-2; 7 bases are shared with TRBD1. V shed 7 bases, J shed 2 bases, and the junction held 7 bases outside the gene matches. The CDR3 is 14 amino acids. Germline CDR1 reads SNHLY; CDR2 reads FYNNEI. CDR3 protein: CASIEGAANYGYTF. The CDR3 nucleotides read TGTGCCAGCATAGAGGGGGCAGCCAACTATGGCTACACCTTC.

The chain couples TRBV12-3 or TRBV12-4 to TRBJ2-7; 9 positions match TRBD1. The CDR3 is 14 residues long. The J segment lost 2 bases and the V segment lost 6 bases, leaving 5 bases of the junction unmatched. As DNA, the CDR3 is TGTGCCAGCAGACAGACAGGGGGGACCTACGAGCAGTACTTC. It specifies CASRQTGGTYEQYF.

This clonotype was found a few times. The chain combines TRBV2 with TRBJ2-5; 7 bases map to TRBD2. Germline trimming cut 4 bases from V and 4 bases from J; bases unmatched to any gene: 3. CDR1 and CDR2 (germline): SNHLY, FYNNEI. The CDR3 is made up of 13 amino acids. CDR3 amino acids: CASSVPGGETQYF. CDR3 nucleotides: TGTGCCAGCAGTGTCCCGGGAGGAGAGACCCAGTACTTC.

This clonotype was seen a handful of times. The chain combines TRBV6-2 or TRBV6-3 with TRBJ1-1; D is perhaps TRBD1 (6 bases). The CDR3 is 13 residues long. Germline V CDR1 and CDR2: MNHEY, SVGEGT. V was cut by 4 bases and J by 6 bases, with 12 bases left in between. CDR3 DNA: TGTGCCAGCAGTTGGGGGACACCCTCTGAAGCTTTCTTT. Encoded protein: CASSWGTPSEAFF.

This clonotype was seen only a few times. The genes are TRBV2 and TRBJ2-1; D possibly corresponds to TRBD2 (5 bases). The CDR3 has 15 amino acids. CDR1 and CDR2 from the germline V gene are SNHLY and FYNNEI. The V end was cut by 8 bases, the J end by 3 bases, with 17 bases between. Written as DNA, the CDR3 is TGTGCCAGCTCTCAGGACTCCGGTGGCTACAATGAGCAGTTCTTC. The encoded protein is CASSQDSGGYNEQFF.

The chain recombines TRBV5-1 with TRBJ1-1; D not resolved. The CDR3 contains 14 residues. V was shortened by 1 base and J by 0 bases, with 7 bases between the two germline ends. The germline V gene encodes CDR1 SGHRS and CDR2 YFSETQ. CDR3 protein: CASSLLPMNTEAFF. As DNA, the CDR3 is TGCGCCAGCAGCTTGCTCCCGATGAACACTGAAGCTTTCTTT.

The genes are TRBV5-6 and TRBJ2-5; D remains ambiguous. With 0 bases removed from V and 5 bases from J, the gap between germline ends came to 11 bases. CDR3 length: 14 amino acids. Germline-derived CDR1 and CDR2 are SGHDT and YYEEEE. The CDR3 bases are TGTGCCAGCAGCTTGGCCGTGGCAGTTGAGACCCAGTACTTC. Amino acids: CASSLAVAVETQYF. Supplemented by reference TRBV5-6 and TRBJ2-5, the full variable domain reads DAGVTQSPTHLIKTRGQQVTLRCSPKSGHDTVSWYQQALGQGPQFIFQYYEEEERQRGNFPDRFSGHQFPNYSSELNVNALLLGDSALYLCASSLAVAVETQYFGPGTRLLVL.

The sample holds many counts of this clonotype. The rearrangement uses TRBV29-1 and TRBJ1-2, with TRBD1 matching 8 bases. There are 13 residues in the CDR3. Germline V gene sequence: CDR1 SQVTM, CDR2 ANQGSEA. V lost 7 bases and J lost 2; bases outside the gene matches: 6. The CDR3 loop reads CSGGTGRNYGYTF. The CDR3 region has the DNA TGCAGCGGGGGGACAGGCCGCAACTATGGCTACACCTTC.

This clonotype was observed at least ten times. The chain is built from TRBV7-9 and TRBJ2-7; tentatively, D is TRBD1 (6 bases). The CDR3 length is 13 residues. The germline V and J ends were trimmed by 6 bases and 1 base, with 10 bases remaining between them. Germline V gene data show CDR1 as SEHNR and CDR2 as FQNEAQ (reference sequence). CDR3 loop: CASSPTGSYEQYF. The CDR3 region has the DNA TGTGCCAGCAGTCCTACAGGGTCCTACGAGCAGTACTTC.

On this clonotype: A much larger clone lies a single base off, so this may be a read error. The chain combines TRBV6-6 with TRBJ2-4, with D perhaps matching TRBD1 (5 bases). Trimming removed 5 bases at V and 13 bases at J, with 30 bases between. Germline CDR1 is MNHNY and CDR2 is SVGAGI (reference sequence). The CDR3 length is 17 residues. The DNA of the CDR3 is TGTGCCAGCAGTATAACCGACAAGGGGATCTGGAACAATGAGCAGTACTTC. This codes for CASSITDKGIWNNEQYF.

This clonotype has only a few counts. CDR3 loop: CASSSRPELELFF. For the CDR3, the DNA is TGTGCCAGCAGCTCCCGGCCCGAGCTGGAACTGTTTTTT. This rearrangement joins TRBV7-2 to TRBJ1-4; D is uncertain. Germline V gives CDR1 SGHTA, CDR2 FQGNSA. The CDR3 is made up of 13 amino acids. Trimming pared 4 bases from V and 12 bases from J, leaving 15 bases between.

The table lists this clonotype with a few counts. The chain links TRBV20-1 to TRBJ2-3; 11 bases map to TRBD2. This CDR3 comprises 17 residues. Germline V gene sequence: CDR1 DFQATT, CDR2 SNEGSKA (reference sequence). The V and J ends lost 8 bases and 2 bases, in that order; junction bases with no gene match: 15. The CDR3 protein is CSLGWLAGGFSTDTQYF. DNA of the CDR3: TGCAGTTTGGGGTGGCTAGCGGGGGGCTTTTCCACAGATACGCAGTATTTT.

The chain combines TRBV15 with TRBJ2-5, with no clear D. Deletions cut 0 bases from V and 5 bases from J, with 13 bases between. Germline values: CDR1 LNHNV, CDR2 YYDKDF (reference sequence). CDR3 length equals 15 residues. CDR3 in DNA: TGTGCCACCAGCAGAGATGAGGAGAGTCGGGAGACCCAGTACTTC. The encoded protein is CATSRDEESRETQYF.

Regarding this clonotype: As the CDR3 is not closed by the conserved phenylalanine or tryptophan, this likely results from a read error. The V call is TRBV24-1, the J call TRBJ2-3, with D unresolved. This CDR3 is 17 amino acids long. Trimming shortened V by 4 bases and J by 0 bases, and 16 bases separated the two germline ends. Germline values: CDR1 KGHDR, CDR2 SFDVKD. The CDR3, as DNA: TGTGCCACCAGTGACCCAAGCCCGCCAACTAGCACAGATACGCAGTATGTT. Its translation: CATSDPSPPTSTDTQYV.

There are a few counts of this clonotype. The chain recombines TRBV3-1 with TRBJ2-1; TRBD2 matches 7 bases. V lost 0 bases, J lost 5 bases, and 4 bases stayed unmatched. This CDR3 has 15 residues. Germline values: CDR1 LGHDT, CDR2 YNNKEL (reference sequence). The CDR3 coding sequence is TGTGCCAGCAGCCAAGAACTAGCGAGCCACAATGAGCAGTTCTTC. This sequence encodes CASSQELASHNEQFF.

The V gene is TRBV6-1, the J gene TRBJ2-4, with D maybe TRBD1 (6 bases). V was shortened by 2 bases and J by 13 bases, with 15 bases between the two germline ends. The CDR3 runs 13 residues. Per the germline V gene, CDR1 is MNHNS and CDR2 is SASEGT. Here the CDR3 DNA reads TGTGCCAGCAGTGAATCTGGGGGCAATGAGCAGTACTTC. Amino acid sequence: CASSESGGNEQYF.

On this clonotype itself: An end of the junction does not agree with germline; a read error may underlie this. The V call is TRBV7-2, the J call TRBJ1-2, with D maybe TRBD1 (5 bases). CDR3 size: 15 residues. The germline V gene encodes CDR1 SGHTA and CDR2 FQGNSA. CDR3 nucleotide sequence: TGTGCCAGCAGCTTGACAGATACTACTAACTATGGCCACACCTTC. Protein: CASSLTDTTNYGHTF.